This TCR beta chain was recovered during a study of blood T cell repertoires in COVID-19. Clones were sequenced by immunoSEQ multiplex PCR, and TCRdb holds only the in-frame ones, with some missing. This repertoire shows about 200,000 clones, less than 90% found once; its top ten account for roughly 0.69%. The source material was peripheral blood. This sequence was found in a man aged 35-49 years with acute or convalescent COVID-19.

The CDR3 DNA sequence: TGTGCCAGCAGGAGGGACAGGGTTAATGAGCAGTTCTTC. Residues: CASRRDRVNEQFF. V gene TRBV6-1 combines with J gene TRBJ2-1; TRBD1 aligns across 9 bases. Trimming removed 6 bases from V and 7 bases from J; junction bases left unmatched: 4. The germline V gene has CDR1 MNHNS and CDR2 SASEGT. CDR3 length: 13 residues.